This TCR beta chain appears in the sequencing data of a study of molecular identifiers for immune sequencing clone quantification. Study-wide results and caveats: It was shown that clones above 20 RNA copies held over 97% of effector molecules, but under 1% in naive cells.

TCRdb itself ran the PCR reads through MiXCR, one entry per CDR3 protein. The sample yields approximately 550,000 distinct CDR3 sequences, roughly a fifth seen once. The germline CDR1 and CDR2 sequences are SGDLS and YYNGEE. Trimming at V came to 3 bases and at J to 1 base, leaving 3 bases not matched to a gene. The CDR3 runs to 16 residues. Sorting isolated naive CD8 T cells as CD8+CD4-CCR7+CD45RA+ events. A note on this clonotype: The target antigen is unknown.

J is TRBJ2-2 and V is TRBV9, with 10 positions matching TRBD2. The sequenced sample consisted of naive CD8+ T cells from blood, with Jurkat cell RNA spiked in. Subset reported: FACS-sorted CD8+CD4-CCR7+CD45RA+ naive T cells. This TCR derives from a human donor in good health. Some libraries in this study had Jurkat cell RNA spiked in. In nucleotides, the CDR3 is TGTGCCAGCAGCGCTAGCGGGAGCCTGAACACCGGGGAGCTGTTTTTT. Its protein is CASSASGSLNTGELFF.